The text below deals with one T cell receptor (beta chain). This clone was counted a single time. The antigen this receptor binds is unknown. Nothing much larger sits one base from this clone, and base qualities are not available. Enrolling through a virtual design, the prospective study's participants ranged in age from roughly 18 to 95 years and lived across roughly 23 United States geographic areas. In the prospective study, cohorts were assigned on the basis of participant-reported clinical history obtained from a screening survey and a study questionnaire. Each participant in the prospective study had whole blood, serum and a nasopharyngeal or oropharyngeal swab collected by mobile phlebotomists. Additional blood draws and questionnaires over an approximately 2-month period could optionally be provided by prospective study participants. Before DNA extraction, blood samples from the prospective study were shipped at room temperature or frozen.

This sample is part of a study of blood T cell repertoires in COVID-19 (dated by TCRdb to the early 2020s). Regarding the research as a whole: ImmuneRACE Cohort 3 recovered participants were defined by two consecutive negative NP/OP PCR tests, healthcare professional clearance, or symptom resolution. Nearly every sample came with metadata listing a de-identified subject ID, COVID-19 status, age in years and sex. HLA class I and class II types, where available, came from metadata supplied by the sample provider rather than from assay-based typing. Subjects who had been exposed to COVID-19, were actively infected with it, or had recovered from it provided the deeply sampled blood TCRbeta repertoires that made up the dataset. Collaborator samples came from the United States, Italy and Spain and covered acute and convalescent phases of COVID-19. The repertoires were released in a freely available public database intended as a resource for research on the immune response to SARS-CoV-2. Samples came from the ongoing ImmuneRACE study (first 160 participants) plus 1,254 subjects from 6 global collaborators. The material from the prospective study consisted of cDNA or gDNA derived from T cells, B-cell-depleted T cells, or PBMCs. Beyond this particular receptor, the publication reports: Clinical and demographic metadata were provided uncurated, with the amount varying by source and participant.

Looking up the germline V gene (reference sequence) yields CDR1 LGHDT and CDR2 YNNKEL. Ends trimmed: V by 4 bases, J by 4 bases; bases unmatched to a gene: 7. Including the terminal cysteine and phenylalanine, the CDR3 comprises 15 residues. Left in the record is the CDR3 DNA by itself, 45 bases read in frame from the first base. TCRbeta CDR3 regions were amplified from genomic DNA by means of the immunoSEQ Assay, a bias-controlled multiplex PCR. In the original analysis: The number of nucleated cells in each sample was estimated by amplification of reference gene primers within the assay. To quantify the absolute abundance of each unique TCRbeta CDR3 rearrangement, sequence reads were collapsed and filtered. For each sample, productive Simpson clonality was calculated as the square root of Simpson's diversity index across productive rearrangements. TCRdb carries this immuneACCESS record with in-frame sequences only. Its versions omit some clonotypes, under half of them owing to an unresolved V gene in the studies checked, with the rest unexplained. That table is the source of V, J and clone size, and D and trimming were worked out from the DNA. This sample comprises over 250,000 clones, 88% of them detected only once. Roughly 2% of the sample is in the top ten clones.

The sequenced sample consisted of PBMCs or T cells enriched from blood (not recorded which). The sequence is built from TRBV3-1 (or the pseudogene TRBV3-2) and TRBJ2-7, with 10 junctional bases fitting TRBD2. This TCR came from a woman aged 55-69 years in a cohort exposed to, infected with or recovered from COVID-19 (not recorded which). The nucleotides are TGTGCCAGCAGCCGAACTAGCGGGACCCATTACGAGCAGTACTTC. Protein translation: CASSRTSGTHYEQYF.